Following are 26 T cell receptor beta chains from one sample sequenced in a study of blood T cell repertoires in COVID-19 (TCRdb year 2020). The library was made by the immunoSEQ multiplex PCR assay. What TCRdb holds here is the immuneACCESS table cut down to in-frame rearrangements. Part of the clones is not present; checked against another copy, under half of the missing clones reflect an unresolved V gene, and the others are unexplained. The sample profile shows under 250,000 clones; around 79% of them were found once. The top ten constitute approximately 5.9% of the sample. Sequenced input: peripheral blood. The receptor source for this set is a woman aged 40 to 50 with COVID-19, enrolled during active disease.

This chain links TRBV5-1 with TRBJ2-5, with 11 bases that match TRBD2. The CDR3 is 14 residues long. The V and J ends lost 7 bases and 5 bases, in that order; junction bases with no gene match: 7. Germline assignment: CDR1 SGHRS and CDR2 YFSETQ. As DNA, the CDR3 is TGCGCCAGCCATAGCGGGGGGGCTACGGAGACCCAGTACTTC. It yields the protein CASHSGGATETQYF.

With respect to this clone: The sample holds other DNA sequences that translate to the same CDR3. The chain links TRBV5-1 to TRBJ1-6, with TRBD1 matching over 7 bases. J lost 10 bases, V lost 0 bases, and 4 bases had no gene match. The CDR3 is 14 residues long. Germline CDR1 SGHRS, CDR2 YFSETQ. DNA of the CDR3: TGCGCCAGCAGCTTGGACAGGGGTGAATCACCCCTCCACTTT. Protein: CASSLDRGESPLHF.

This clone has just a few counts. The rearrangement links TRBV10-3 to TRBJ1-5, with TRBD1 matching 7 bases. The CDR3 sequence is 14 residues long. In germline, CDR1 is ENHRY, CDR2 SYGVKD. Trimming removed 10 bases from V and 4 bases from J; junction bases left unmatched: 10. CDR3 residues: CASGSGQQNQPQHF. The CDR3 DNA reads TGTGCCAGCGGTTCGGGACAGCAGAATCAGCCCCAGCATTTT.

The chain recombines TRBV3-1 (or the pseudogene TRBV3-2) with TRBJ1-2, with D tentatively TRBD1 (5 bases). Looked up from germline, CDR1 is LGHDT and CDR2 is YNNKEL (reference sequence). The length of the CDR3 is 14 residues. Deletions cut 3 bases from V and 2 bases from J, with 10 bases between. In nucleotides, the CDR3 is TGTGCCAGCAGCCAGCCAGGGTGGAACTATGGCTACACCTTC. Its protein is CASSQPGWNYGYTF.

The rearrangement uses TRBV19 and TRBJ2-3; D possibly corresponds to TRBD2 (6 bases). Germline V gene data show CDR1 as LNHDA and CDR2 as SQIVND (reference sequence). V shed 5 bases and J shed 0 bases, with 15 bases lying between them. The CDR3 has 16 residues. The CDR3 nucleotides read TGTGCCAGTAGTTTTGGGTGGGCGGGGAGCACAGATACGCAGTATTTT. Its translation is CASSFGWAGSTDTQYF.

The genes are TRBV5-8 and TRBJ1-5, with D possibly being TRBD1 (6 bases). V was clipped by 4 bases and J by 1 base, with 18 bases between them. This CDR3 is 17 amino acids long. Germline V CDR1 and CDR2: SGHTS, YDEGEE. In DNA form, the CDR3 reads TGTGCCAGCAGCCGGGGACACTCCCCGGGCAGCAATCAGCCCCAGCATTTT. Its translation is CASSRGHSPGSNQPQHF.

On this clone: This CDR3 is also generated by other DNA sequences in the sample. V and J are TRBV5-4 and TRBJ1-2; D is perhaps TRBD1 (5 bases). The V end was cut by 0 bases, the J end by 8 bases, with 8 bases between. Germline CDR1 and CDR2: SGHNT and YYREEE (reference sequence). This CDR3 has 12 residues. The CDR3 sequence is CASSLGQGGYTF. The CDR3 coding sequence is TGTGCCAGCAGCTTGGGGCAGGGAGGCTACACCTTC.

This clone occurred many times. The V call is TRBV25-1, the J call TRBJ2-7; 8 nucleotides align to TRBD1. Germline V gene sequence: CDR1 MGHDK, CDR2 SYGVNS. The CDR3 consists of 13 residues. V was pared by 6 bases and J by 5 bases, with 6 bases of the junction left unmatched. The CDR3 DNA reads as TGTGCCAGCAGGAGGACAGGGTCCCACGAGCAGTACTTC. This gives the protein CASRRTGSHEQYF.

The chain links TRBV6-5 to TRBJ2-5; D might be TRBD2 (6 bases). CDR3 length equals 16 residues. In germline, CDR1 is MNHEY, CDR2 SVGAGI. V was cut by 0 bases and J by 1 base, with 12 bases left in between. In DNA form, the CDR3 reads TGTGCCAGCAGTTACTCGATGCGGGGCCTCCAAGAGACCCAGTACTTC. The encoded protein is CASSYSMRGLQETQYF.

This rearrangement joins TRBV6-4 to TRBJ1-2; tentative D call: TRBD1 (5 bases). CDR3 length: 12 residues. Germline V gene lookup returns CDR1 MRHNA and CDR2 SNTAGT. V lost 4 bases and J lost 8, with 11 bases in between. As DNA, the CDR3 is TGTGCCAGCAGTGGACAGCTCGGCGGCTACACCTTC. Encoded protein: CASSGQLGGYTF.

The V call is TRBV2, the J call TRBJ1-1; 11 nucleotides match TRBD1. V dropped 6 bases and J dropped 14; count of bases not matched to a gene: 5. Germline V gene data show CDR1 as SNHLY and CDR2 as FYNNEI. The CDR3 loop spans 11 amino acids. The CDR3 DNA follows: TGTGCCAGCAGCGTGGGACAGGGGGGGTTCTTT. Translated, it gives CASSVGQGGFF.

The CDR3, as DNA: TGTGCCTGGAGTCCTGGACTAGCGCTAATCAATGAGCAGTTCTTC. Protein: CAWSPGLALINEQFF. The chain couples TRBV30 to TRBJ2-1; 9 bases are shared with TRBD2. The CDR3 has 15 amino acids. V lost 2 bases, J lost 6 bases, and 8 bases stayed unmatched. Germline lookup yields CDR1 GTSNPN and CDR2 SVGIG (reference sequence). The variable domain in full, with the rest retrieved from reference TRBV30 and TRBJ2-1, is SQTIHQWPATLVQPVGSPLSLECTVEGTSNPNLYWYRQAAGRGLQLLFYSVGIGQISSEVPQNLSASRPQDRQFILSSKKLLLSDSGFYLCAWSPGLALINEQFFGPGTRLTVL.

The genes are TRBV6-1 and TRBJ1-6; D is undetermined. Germline-derived CDR1 and CDR2 are MNHNS and SASEGT. This CDR3 has 13 amino acids. V was shortened by 3 bases and J by 8 bases, with 8 bases between the two germline ends. This CDR3 is CASSELRDSPLHF. The CDR3 bases are TGTGCCAGCAGTGAGCTCCGGGATTCACCCCTCCACTTT.

The chain employs TRBV11-2 and TRBJ1-3; D perhaps matches TRBD1 (6 bases). Germline loops: CDR1 SGHAT, CDR2 FQNNGV. Deletions cut 0 bases from V and 3 bases from J, with 12 bases between. CDR3 length equals 16 residues. The CDR3 nucleotides read TGTGCCAGCAGCTTAGAGGTCTGGACAGTTGGAAACACCATATATTTT. Its protein product is CASSLEVWTVGNTIYF.

V usage is TRBV2 and J usage is TRBJ1-1; D not certain. The V gene lost 6 bases and the J gene lost 1 base, with 12 bases spanning the gap. The CDR3 totals 14 residues. Germline V gene data show CDR1 as SNHLY and CDR2 as FYNNEI. CDR3 DNA: TGTGCCAGCAGCCCCTATACAGAGAACACTGAAGCTTTCTTT. It translates to CASSPYTENTEAFF.

This clone was detected a few times. The chain employs TRBV2 and TRBJ2-1, with 7 bases matching TRBD2. With 8 bases clipped from V and 8 bases from J, the junction kept 12 bases outside the gene matches. Germline V CDR1 and CDR2: SNHLY, FYNNEI. The CDR3 contains 14 residues. The CDR3: CASRRLATSHEQFF. The CDR3 coding sequence is TGTGCCAGCCGTAGACTAGCTACGTCTCATGAGCAGTTCTTC. The variable domain in full, completed from reference TRBV2 and TRBJ2-1, reads EPEVTQTPSHQVTQMGQEVILRCVPISNHLYFYWYRQILGQKVEFLVSFYNNEISEKSEIFDDQFSVERPDGSNFTLKIRSTKLEDSAMYFCASRRLATSHEQFFGPGTRLTVL.

The rearrangement uses TRBV3-1 (or the pseudogene TRBV3-2) and TRBJ1-5; a weak D match, TRBD1 (5 bases). In germline, CDR1 is LGHDT, CDR2 YNNKEL (reference sequence). This CDR3 contains 16 residues. Trimming cost V 1 base and J 5 bases, with 15 bases left between them. The CDR3 protein is CASSQGWGGDHQPQHF. The CDR3 DNA is TGTGCCAGCAGCCAAGGCTGGGGGGGGGACCATCAGCCCCAGCATTTT.

This clone was recorded only once. This rearrangement joins TRBV10-2 to TRBJ1-3; tentative D call: TRBD1 (5 bases). The CDR3 sequence is 13 residues long. Trimming took off 4 bases at V and 4 bases at J, with 8 bases between the two ends. Germline CDR1 is WSHSY and CDR2 is SAAADI. The CDR3 protein is CASSAGRGNTIYF. DNA of the CDR3: TGCGCCAGCAGTGCAGGGAGGGGAAACACCATATATTTT.

The J gene is TRBJ2-7, the V gene TRBV7-9; D uncertain. This CDR3 region has 13 residues. The germline CDR1 and CDR2 sequences are SEHNR and FQNEAQ (reference sequence). The V end lost 4 bases, the J end lost 0 bases, and 7 bases lay between the germline ends. This CDR3 reads CASSSRFSYEQYF. DNA for the CDR3: TGTGCCAGCAGCTCCAGGTTCTCCTACGAGCAGTACTTC.

The chain combines TRBV13 with TRBJ2-1; 7 bases fit TRBD2. Germline CDR1 is PRHDT and CDR2 is FYEKMQ (reference sequence). V lost 5 bases and J lost 3; bases outside the gene matches: 7. The CDR3 totals 15 residues. The CDR3 loop is CASSARDYDYNEQFF. CDR3 nucleotides: TGTGCCAGCAGCGCCCGGGACTATGACTACAATGAGCAGTTCTTC.

V usage is TRBV15 and J usage is TRBJ1-6, with a tentative D call TRBD1 (5 bases). Germline loops: CDR1 LNHNV, CDR2 YYDKDF (reference sequence). The CDR3 length is 13 residues. V was shortened by 3 bases and J by 8 bases, with 8 bases between the two germline ends. CDR3 coding DNA: TGTGCCACCAGCAGTACCAGGGATTCACCCCTCCACTTT. Protein product: CATSSTRDSPLHF.

This clone was counted between two and nine times. The chain recombines TRBV11-1 with TRBJ2-1, with TRBD2 as a possible D gene (6 bases). The germline CDR1 and CDR2 sequences are SGHAT and FQDESV (reference sequence). This CDR3 comprises 13 residues. V was shortened by 7 bases and J by 7 bases, with 14 bases between the two germline ends. This CDR3 reads CASTTGLRNEQFF. DNA for the CDR3: TGTGCCAGCACCACGGGACTTCGGAATGAGCAGTTCTTC.

This clone was observed a handful of times. The rearrangement joins TRBV6-5 to TRBJ1-1, with D maybe TRBD1 (6 bases). The V end was cut by 7 bases, the J end by 4 bases, with 19 bases between. The germline V gene has CDR1 MNHEY and CDR2 SVGAGI. The length of the CDR3 is 15 residues. CDR3 in amino acids: CASTPLQGGFTEAFF. Written as DNA, the CDR3 is TGTGCCAGCACCCCCCTCCAAGGGGGATTCACTGAAGCTTTCTTT.

The chain has TRBV9 and TRBJ2-3; unclear D gene. The CDR3 runs 16 residues. Per germline, CDR1 SGDLS and CDR2 YYNGEE. The V and J ends lost 2 bases and 4 bases respectively, with 17 bases between them. This CDR3 is CASSVHYPLEADTQYF. CDR3 bases: TGTGCCAGCAGCGTTCATTACCCTCTAGAGGCAGATACGCAGTATTTT.

This clone was detected a few times. Other DNA sequences in the sample encode the same CDR3. V gene TRBV27 combines with J gene TRBJ1-4, with D maybe TRBD1 (5 bases). Trimming removed 5 bases from V and 5 bases from J, with 9 bases in between. This CDR3 has 13 amino acids. CDR1 MNHEY and CDR2 SMNVEV come from the germline V gene (reference sequence). CDR3 sequence: CASSIRQNEKLFF. The CDR3 coding sequence is TGTGCCAGCAGTATCAGACAGAATGAAAAACTGTTTTTT.

In its sample, this clone was seen once. This chain joins TRBV5-1 and TRBJ1-4; D is perhaps TRBD1 (5 bases). V dropped 0 bases and J dropped 8 bases, with 11 bases sitting between them. Germline loops: CDR1 SGHRS, CDR2 YFSETQ. The CDR3 is 14 amino acids. CDR3 DNA sequence: TGCGCCAGCAGCTTGGGGAGCGGGGGGGAAAAACTGTTTTTT. Translation gives CASSLGSGGEKLFF.